This TCR beta chain emerged from a study of regulatory T cells in long-lasting Graves disease. Per the germline V gene, CDR1 is DFQATT and CDR2 is SNEGSKA (reference sequence). The CDR3 contains 18 residues. Through Arm-PCR of CDR3 regions and iRepertoire HTBI primers, TCR beta libraries were built. One entry per CDR3 protein results from TCRdb running MiXCR on the multiplex PCR reads. The data show approximately 400,000 distinct CDR3 sequences, around 14% seen once. Time point in this sample: newly diagnosed GD, antithyroid drugs for less than 3 months. Scientists built the TCR library using RNA that was extracted from PBMCs. The same sample was also used in a study of T cells in Graves' hyperthyroidism and ophthalmopathy. According to that study: Graves' hyperthyroidism is called stable when ophthalmopathy does not progress within 18 months. First-round RT-PCR of the TCR CDR3 relied on the HTBI primer set. Clonotypes that were expanded in thyroid above 0.001 mostly appeared in blood too.

The starting material was peripheral blood mononuclear cells (PBMCs), obtained at new diagnosis, from a patient treated with antithyroid drugs. This clonotype was sampled from a woman in her 30s with Graves disease. V is TRBV20-1 and J is TRBJ2-1, with TRBD2 matching over 9 bases. The DNA end lines up better with TRBJ2-5; the J call may be wrong. The CDR3 bases are TGCAGTGCTAGGGGGCGGGGGGGGCGAAGTAAAGGTAGGGAGACCCAGTACTTC. It translates to CSARGRGGRSKGRETQYF.